The rows below give T cell receptor beta chains drawn from one sample of a study of regulatory T cells in long-lasting Graves disease. Using its own MiXCR run on the multiplex PCR reads, TCRdb lists one record per CDR3 protein. The sample has about 660,000 distinct CDR3 sequences, around 30% seen once. The input for sequencing was peripheral blood mononuclear cells (PBMCs), taken when the disease was refractory, from a patient treated with antithyroid drugs. These receptors were collected from a female donor with Graves disease. Each CDR3 is given with its conserved first and last residue. The order of the fields is CDR3 DNA, CDR3 protein, V gene, D gene, clone size, J gene. The D gene is left open where the match is weak. Not all rows give a size; the values are once, few, many and, for expanded clones, a class.

CDR3nt: TGTGCCAGCAGTTCGCGACTAGCGGGAGGCACCTCCTACGAGCAGTACTTC
CDR3aa: CASSSRLAGGTSYEQYF
v_gene: TRBV12-3/TRBV12-4
d_gene: TRBD2
abundance: many
j_gene: TRBJ2-7

CDR3nt: TGCAGCGTTGGGGCGGGGGGTGGCAATCAGCCCCAGCATTTT
CDR3aa: CSVGAGGGNQPQHF
v_gene: TRBV29-1
d_gene: .
abundance: few
j_gene: TRBJ1-5

CDR3nt: TGTGCCATCAGTGTAGACATGGTCTATGGCTACACCTTC
CDR3aa: CAISVDMVYGYTF
v_gene: TRBV10-3
d_gene: .
abundance: few
j_gene: TRBJ1-2

CDR3nt: TGTGCCAGCAGTTATGGGACTAGCGGGATCTCCTACGAGCAGTACTTC
CDR3aa: CASSYGTSGISYEQYF
v_gene: TRBV6-5
d_gene: TRBD2
abundance: few
j_gene: TRBJ2-7

CDR3nt: TGTGCCAGCAGCTCAGCCCAGGGACAGGCACGGCATGGCTACACCTTC
CDR3aa: CASSSAQGQARHGYTF
v_gene: TRBV7-9
d_gene: TRBD1
abundance: .
j_gene: TRBJ1-2

CDR3nt: TGTGCCAGCAGCTTCGGGGGAGGGCCCGGGGAGCAGTACTTC
CDR3aa: CASSFGGGPGEQYF
v_gene: TRBV7-9
d_gene: TRBD2
abundance: few
j_gene: TRBJ2-7

CDR3nt: TGTGCCAGCAGTACCAGGACAGTTAGTCAGAACACCGGGGAGCTGTTTTTT
CDR3aa: CASSTRTVSQNTGELFF
v_gene: TRBV6-2/TRBV6-3
d_gene: .
abundance: .
j_gene: TRBJ2-2

CDR3nt: TGTGCCAGCAGCCGACAGGGGGCAACTAATGAAAAACTGTTTTTT
CDR3aa: CASSRQGATNEKLFF
v_gene: TRBV28
d_gene: TRBD1
abundance: many
j_gene: TRBJ1-4

CDR3nt: TGTGCCAGCAGTTACTGGCCTGGAAACACCATATATTTT
CDR3aa: CASSYWPGNTIYF
v_gene: TRBV6-5
d_gene: .
abundance: .
j_gene: TRBJ1-3

CDR3nt: TGTGCTAGTGGCCCGGTGGGCGCCGGTCAGCCCCAGCATTTT
CDR3aa: CASGPVGAGQPQHF
v_gene: TRBV12-5
d_gene: .
abundance: .
j_gene: TRBJ1-5

CDR3nt: TGTGCCAGCAGTGAACGTGCGGGAGCCCCCCCAAATGAGCAGTTCTTC
CDR3aa: CASSERAGAPPNEQFF
v_gene: TRBV2
d_gene: TRBD2
abundance: few
j_gene: TRBJ2-1

CDR3nt: TGCAGCGTTTATCGGCGGTTTAACTATGGCTACACCTTC
CDR3aa: CSVYRRFNYGYTF
v_gene: TRBV29-1
d_gene: .
abundance: .
j_gene: TRBJ1-2

CDR3nt: TGTGCCAGCAGTGAATCTCAGGGTTCACCACCTCGGCCCCAGCATTTT
CDR3aa: CASSESQGSPPRPQHF
v_gene: TRBV6-1
d_gene: .
abundance: many
j_gene: TRBJ1-5

CDR3nt: TGTGCCACCAGCAGAGACCAGGGGGCGAGAGGAAACACCATATATTTT
CDR3aa: CATSRDQGARGNTIYF
v_gene: TRBV15
d_gene: TRBD1
abundance: .
j_gene: TRBJ1-3

CDR3nt: TGTGCCAGCAGTTTAAACGGGGGGAGTCAGCCCCAGCATTTT
CDR3aa: CASSLNGGSQPQHF
v_gene: TRBV28
d_gene: .
abundance: .
j_gene: TRBJ1-5

CDR3nt: TGCAGCGCTGAGGTAGAGAACACTGAAGCTTTCTTT
CDR3aa: CSAEVENTEAFF
v_gene: TRBV29-1
d_gene: .
abundance: .
j_gene: TRBJ1-1

CDR3nt: TGTGCCAGCAGTGAATCCCAACAGGGTAGTTACGAGCAGTACTTC
CDR3aa: CASSESQQGSYEQYF
v_gene: TRBV25-1
d_gene: .
abundance: .
j_gene: TRBJ2-7

CDR3nt: TGTGCCAGCAGGACTGGGACTTACTCCTACGAGCAGTACTTC
CDR3aa: CASRTGTYSYEQYF
v_gene: TRBV11-2
d_gene: .
abundance: many
j_gene: TRBJ2-7

CDR3nt: TGTGCCAGCGCCCCGACAGGTCTGAACACTGAAGCTTTCTTT
CDR3aa: CASAPTGLNTEAFF
v_gene: TRBV2
d_gene: .
abundance: few
j_gene: TRBJ1-1

CDR3nt: TGTGCCAGCAGTTCGACAGGGGAGAGTGGCTACACCTTC
CDR3aa: CASSSTGESGYTF
v_gene: TRBV27
d_gene: TRBD1
abundance: many
j_gene: TRBJ1-2

CDR3nt: TGTGCCAGTAGTCCCCTCAGCCGAACTGAAGCTTTCTTT
CDR3aa: CASSPLSRTEAFF
v_gene: TRBV19
d_gene: .
abundance: .
j_gene: TRBJ1-1

CDR3nt: TGTGCCATCAGGGAGGGGTCTACGAACACTGAAGCTTTCTTT
CDR3aa: CAIREGSTNTEAFF
v_gene: TRBV10-3
d_gene: .
abundance: few
j_gene: TRBJ1-1

CDR3nt: TGCAGCGTTGTGGCTCCTCCCAGGAACACTGAAGCTTTCTTT
CDR3aa: CSVVAPPRNTEAFF
v_gene: TRBV29-1
d_gene: .
abundance: .
j_gene: TRBJ1-1

CDR3nt: TGTGCCAGCAGTCCTAGCCTTCGACAGGACTCGCGGTTGGGCAATCAGCCCCAGCATTTT
CDR3aa: CASSPSLRQDSRLGNQPQHF
v_gene: TRBV27
d_gene: .
abundance: .
j_gene: TRBJ1-5

CDR3nt: TGCGCCAGCAGCTTCGGACACGGGCAGGAGACCCAGTACTTC
CDR3aa: CASSFGHGQETQYF
v_gene: TRBV5-1
d_gene: .
abundance: once
j_gene: TRBJ2-5

CDR3nt: TGTGCCAGCAGAGGTGGGACAGCGCTGTCCAAGTTCGAAGCTTTCTTT
CDR3aa: CASRGGTALSKFEAFF
v_gene: TRBV6-1
d_gene: TRBD1
abundance: few
j_gene: TRBJ1-1

CDR3nt: TGTGCCACCGGGACCTCCGGTTATAATTCACCCCTCCACTTT
CDR3aa: CATGTSGYNSPLHF
v_gene: TRBV10-3
d_gene: .
abundance: few
j_gene: TRBJ1-6

CDR3nt: TGTGCCAGCAGGTTCGCGGGACAGGGGGTAGAAGGCTACACCTTC
CDR3aa: CASRFAGQGVEGYTF
v_gene: TRBV6-1
d_gene: TRBD1
abundance: .
j_gene: TRBJ1-2

CDR3nt: TGTGCCACGGAAAGCGGAGCGGGAGACGAGCAGTACTTC
CDR3aa: CATESGAGDEQYF
v_gene: TRBV10-3
d_gene: TRBD2
abundance: few
j_gene: TRBJ2-7

CDR3nt: TGTGCCAGCAGCTCTTTTCCCTCCTACGAGCAGTACTTC
CDR3aa: CASSSFPSYEQYF
v_gene: TRBV27
d_gene: .
abundance: many
j_gene: TRBJ2-7

CDR3nt: TGTGCCATCAGAGCGGGACCCTCGAACACCGGGGAGCTGTTTTTT
CDR3aa: CAIRAGPSNTGELFF
v_gene: TRBV10-3
d_gene: TRBD2
abundance: few
j_gene: TRBJ2-2

CDR3nt: TGCAGTGCAGGGGGGGTCTCGGGGAACACTGAAGCTTTCTTT
CDR3aa: CSAGGVSGNTEAFF
v_gene: TRBV20-1
d_gene: .
abundance: few
j_gene: TRBJ1-1

CDR3nt: TGCGCCAGCAGCGTGACAGGGGCAGAAGCTTTCTTT
CDR3aa: CASSVTGAEAFF
v_gene: TRBV5-1
d_gene: TRBD1
abundance: few
j_gene: TRBJ1-1

CDR3nt: TGTGCCATCAAGAGACGGGGCAGGGGATCCGGGGCCAACGTCCTGACTTTC
CDR3aa: CAIKRRGRGSGANVLTF
v_gene: TRBV28
d_gene: .
abundance: few
j_gene: TRBJ2-6

CDR3nt: TGTGCCAGTAGTATATTGGCCGGGGGGCGCGATGGCTACACCTTC
CDR3aa: CASSILAGGRDGYTF
v_gene: TRBV19
d_gene: .
abundance: few
j_gene: TRBJ1-2

CDR3nt: TGTGCCACCCGGGGGGCAGCGGAGAACTATGGCTACACCTTC
CDR3aa: CATRGAAENYGYTF
v_gene: TRBV6-1
d_gene: .
abundance: many
j_gene: TRBJ1-2

CDR3nt: TGCAGTGCTAGTGAGGGGCGCCGTGAAAAACTGTTTTTT
CDR3aa: CSASEGRREKLFF
v_gene: TRBV20-1
d_gene: .
abundance: .
j_gene: TRBJ1-4

CDR3nt: TGTGCCAGTAGTATGGAGCTAGATTACTACGAGCAGTACTTC
CDR3aa: CASSMELDYYEQYF
v_gene: TRBV19
d_gene: .
abundance: .
j_gene: TRBJ2-7

CDR3nt: TGCGCCAGCAGAACCCGAGGGGGAGGCGCTGAAGCTTTCTTT
CDR3aa: CASRTRGGGAEAFF
v_gene: TRBV5-1
d_gene: .
abundance: .
j_gene: TRBJ1-1

CDR3nt: TGTGCCACCAGCAGAGACCTAGCACAGTCACACGAGCAGTACTTC
CDR3aa: CATSRDLAQSHEQYF
v_gene: TRBV15
d_gene: .
abundance: .
j_gene: TRBJ2-7

CDR3nt: TGTGCCAGCAGTAGGCCAACGGACAGAGCGGGGGGCAATCAGCCCCAGCATTTT
CDR3aa: CASSRPTDRAGGNQPQHF
v_gene: TRBV6-2/TRBV6-3
d_gene: .
abundance: .
j_gene: TRBJ1-5

CDR3nt: TGTGCCAGTAGTTACCGACGCCTCCACGAGCAGTACTTC
CDR3aa: CASSYRRLHEQYF
v_gene: TRBV19
d_gene: .
abundance: .
j_gene: TRBJ2-7

CDR3nt: TGTGCCAGCAGCTACAGGGTGGTAAATTCACCCCTCCACTTT
CDR3aa: CASSYRVVNSPLHF
v_gene: TRBV14
d_gene: .
abundance: .
j_gene: TRBJ1-6

CDR3nt: TGTGCCAGCAGTTACTTCGGCCCCAATCGGAGGGTAGCGGGAGTTGGAACCGGGGAGCTGTTTTTT
CDR3aa: CASSYFGPNRRVAGVGTGELFF
v_gene: TRBV6-2/TRBV6-3
d_gene: TRBD2
abundance: .
j_gene: TRBJ2-2